This is a list of T cell receptor beta chains from one sample in a study of blood T cell repertoires in COVID-19. Generated by immunoSEQ multiplex PCR, the TCRdb table keeps only in-frame clones and is missing some. The data hold 100,000 to 150,000 clones, with 65% to 90% observed a single time. Material for sequencing was peripheral blood. The receptors stem from an elderly woman with acute or convalescent COVID-19. Both conserved end residues are part of each CDR3. A D gene is named only where the DNA matches it firmly.

D gene	V gene	J gene	CDR3 DNA	CDR3 protein
NA	TRBV5-1	TRBJ2-1	TGCGCCAGCAGCTTGGGCAGTGATGGTGAGCAGTTCTTC	CASSLGSDGEQFF
NA	TRBV5-1	TRBJ2-5	TGCGCCAGCAGCTTGGGGGCCTCGACAGGCCAAGAGACCCAGTACTTC	CASSLGASTGQETQYF
TRBD1	TRBV7-9	TRBJ2-2	TGTGCCAGCAGTCAACTGACAGGGTACGCCGGGGAGCTGTTTTTT	CASSQLTGYAGELFF
TRBD1	TRBV7-6	TRBJ1-1	TGTGCCAGCAGCTTAGCGCAGGGACAGGGGGACGGGAGGGCTTTCTTT	CASSLAQGQGDGRAFF
TRBD1	TRBV19	TRBJ1-2	TGTGCCAGTAGTAGAAAACAGGGGTACGACTATGGCTACACCTTC	CASSRKQGYDYGYTF
TRBD1	TRBV2	TRBJ1-4	TGTGCCAGCAGTGAATCAGCCTACAGGGGGATTAATGAAAAACTGTTTTTT	CASSESAYRGINEKLFF
NA	TRBV18	TRBJ1-2	TGTGCCAGCTCACCGGGAGGCACCGTAGCCTCTGGCTACACCTTC	CASSPGGTVASGYTF
NA	TRBV4-2	TRBJ1-4	TGTGCCAGCAGCCAAGATCCCAGGGATTCAACTAATGAAAAACTGTTTTTT	CASSQDPRDSTNEKLFF
NA	TRBV4-2	TRBJ1-5	TGTGCCAGCAGCCAAGACCGGGACACTAATCAGCCCCAGCATTTT	CASSQDRDTNQPQHF
NA	TRBV2	TRBJ1-1	TGTGCCAGCAGAGCAGGGAACACTGAAGCTTTCTTT	CASRAGNTEAFF
TRBD1	TRBV7-8	TRBJ1-4	TGTGCCAGCAGCCCCGCCCCTGGGACAGTTAATGAAAAACTGTTTTTT	CASSPAPGTVNEKLFF
NA	TRBV3-1/TRBV3-2	TRBJ1-6	TGTGCCAGCAGCCAACAACCGACACCGACATCCAATTCACCCCTCCACTTT	CASSQQPTPTSNSPLHF
TRBD1	TRBV18	TRBJ1-1	TGTGCCAGCTCACCAGGACAGGGGAGGACTGAAGCTTTCTTT	CASSPGQGRTEAFF